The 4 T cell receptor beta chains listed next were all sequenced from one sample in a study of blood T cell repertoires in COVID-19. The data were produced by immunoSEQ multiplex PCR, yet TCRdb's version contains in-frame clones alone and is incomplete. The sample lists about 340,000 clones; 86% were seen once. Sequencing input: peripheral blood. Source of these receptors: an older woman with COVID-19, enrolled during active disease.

The CDR3 is CAAEAGTSTDTQYF. CDR3 nucleotides: TGTGCCGCAGAAGCGGGGACTAGCACAGATACGCAGTATTTT. The chain is built from TRBV10-3 and TRBJ2-3; 7 bases line up with TRBD2. The CDR3 has 14 amino acids. The trim removed 11 bases at V and 0 bases at J, leaving 8 bases unmatched. Looked up from germline, CDR1 is ENHRY and CDR2 is SYGVKD.

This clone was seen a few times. CDR3 bases: TGTGCCAGCAGCCAAGTCAGGGGAGAGACCCAGTACTTC. This gives the protein CASSQVRGETQYF. The rearrangement uses TRBV4-2 and TRBJ2-5, with a tentative D call TRBD1 (6 bases). Germline CDR1 reads LGHNA; CDR2 reads YNFKEQ. Trimming shortened V by 1 base and J by 4 bases, and 7 bases separated the two germline ends. The CDR3 runs to 13 residues.

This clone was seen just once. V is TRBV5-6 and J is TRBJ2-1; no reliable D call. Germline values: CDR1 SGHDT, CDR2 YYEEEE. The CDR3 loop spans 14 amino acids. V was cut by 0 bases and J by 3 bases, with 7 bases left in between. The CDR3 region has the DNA TGTGCCAGCAGCTTGGGTGTAGACTACAATGAGCAGTTCTTC. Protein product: CASSLGVDYNEQFF.

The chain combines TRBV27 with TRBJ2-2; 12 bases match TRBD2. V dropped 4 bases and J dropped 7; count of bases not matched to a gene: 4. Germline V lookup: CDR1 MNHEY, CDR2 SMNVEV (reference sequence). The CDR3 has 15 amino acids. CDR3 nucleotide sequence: TGTGCCAGCAGTTCTAGCGGGGGGGCTATCGGGGAGCTGTTTTTT. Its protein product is CASSSSGGAIGELFF.